The T cell receptor beta chain described here comes from a study of T-cell reconstitution after alpha-beta-depleted transplantation in children. Unique molecular identifiers were used in preparing the TCRbeta library. In TCRdb, the PCR reads were re-called with MiXCR into one record per CDR3 protein. In the table there are roughly 300,000 distinct CDR3 sequences, approximately 10% of which are singletons. This clonotype was observed a handful of times. Germline loops: CDR1 DFQATT, CDR2 SNEGSKA (reference sequence). The CDR3 totals 14 residues. V was pared by 1 base and J by 7 bases, with 6 bases of the junction left unmatched.

The sample here was PBMCs from the stem cell graft donor, taken from the stem cell graft. The rearrangement joins TRBV20-1 to TRBJ1-2, with 10 bases lining up with TRBD1. The TCR originated in a human donor who donated a stem cell graft to a child with acute lymphoblastic leukemia. CDR3 in DNA: TGCAGTGCTAGAGTGGACAGGGGGTTGGGTGGCTACACCTTC. It codes for CSARVDRGLGGYTF.